This passage covers 15 T cell receptor beta chains from one sample sequenced in a study of T cells in Graves' hyperthyroidism and ophthalmopathy. Amplified regions were TCR beta CDR3 sequences from RNA transcripts. First-round RT-PCR with HTBI primers amplified the TCR CDR3 region. From the multiplex PCR reads, TCRdb called clonotypes with MiXCR, one entry per CDR3 protein. This table has some 800,000 distinct CDR3 sequences, roughly 40% appearing once. Source material: blood. All receptors come from a young man with Graves' hyperthyroidism.

This chain links TRBV7-2 with TRBJ2-7; 8 nucleotides agree with TRBD2. The junction had 13 bases not matched to a gene; V was cut back by 5 bases and J by 4 bases. This CDR3 contains 16 residues. Germline CDR1 is SGHTA and CDR2 is FQGNSA. The CDR3 DNA is TGTGCCAGCAGCCGCTCTCAGCGGGAGCTGAGGTACGAGCAGTACTTC. Its protein is CASSRSQRELRYEQYF. The variable domain in full, with the rest retrieved from reference TRBV7-2 and TRBJ2-7, is GAGVSQSPSNKVTEKGKDVELRCDPISGHTALYWYRQSLGQGLEFLIYFQGNSAPDKSGLPSDRFSAERTGGSVSTLTIQRTQQEDSAVYLCASSRSQRELRYEQYFGPGTRLTVT.

This clonotype was recorded at least ten times. J is TRBJ2-2 and V is TRBV7-9; 8 bases map to TRBD1. V lost 9 bases and J lost 0; bases outside the gene matches: 3. The CDR3 is 14 residues long. Germline lookup yields CDR1 SEHNR and CDR2 FQNEAQ (reference sequence). CDR3 DNA sequence: TGTGCCAGGGACAGGGAGCCGAACACCGGGGAGCTGTTTTTT. Its translation: CARDREPNTGELFF.

For this clonotype: The junction departs from germline at one end; a sequencing error may be responsible. V gene TRBV23-1 combines with J gene TRBJ1-1, with D hard to call. TRBV23-1 carries the ORF label, with uncertain function. This CDR3 has 13 amino acids. CDR3 bases: TGTGCCAGCAGTGAATCGGGCGGACTTGAAGCTTTCTTT. Its translation is CASSESGGLEAFF.

V gene TRBV20-1 combines with J gene TRBJ1-3; maybe TRBD1 (5 bases). Per the germline V gene, CDR1 is DFQATT and CDR2 is SNEGSKA (reference sequence). CDR3 length: 14 amino acids. V was shortened by 3 bases and J by 4 bases, with 13 bases between the two germline ends. CDR3 in amino acids: CSASYGRDGNTIYF. In DNA, the CDR3 is TGCAGTGCTAGTTACGGCCGGGACGGAAACACCATATATTTT.

Many counts were recorded for this clonotype. The genes are TRBV19 and TRBJ1-1; D is possibly TRBD1 (5 bases). Per the germline V gene, CDR1 is LNHDA and CDR2 is SQIVND (reference sequence). The CDR3 has 11 residues. The V gene lost 3 bases and the J gene lost 8 bases, with 7 bases spanning the gap. CDR3 nucleotide sequence: TGTGCCAGTAGTATGGGGCAGGAAGCTTTCTTT. This encodes CASSMGQEAFF.

This clonotype was found many times. The chain employs TRBV2 and TRBJ2-2; either TRBD1 or TRBD2 may fit D (5 bases each). There are 15 residues in the CDR3. The germline V gene has CDR1 SNHLY and CDR2 FYNNEI. With 5 bases removed from V and 2 bases from J, the gap between germline ends came to 12 bases. The CDR3 reads CASSREGPNTGELFF. The DNA of the CDR3 is TGTGCCAGCAGTCGCGAGGGGCCAAACACCGGGGAGCTGTTTTTT.

This clonotype was found many times. This rearrangement joins TRBV29-1 to TRBJ2-7, with D possibly TRBD1 on 6 matching bases. Trimming cost V 6 bases and J 0 bases, with 15 bases left between them. Germline V gene lookup returns CDR1 SQVTM and CDR2 ANQGSEA. The CDR3 contains 14 residues. DNA for the CDR3: TGCAGCGTGAGAGGGGACATCCACTCCTACGAGCAGTACTTC. Its translation is CSVRGDIHSYEQYF.

This clonotype was seen a few times. V usage is TRBV20-1 and J usage is TRBJ2-2, with D tentatively TRBD2 (5 bases). The ends were cut back, 3 bases at V and 4 bases at J, with 15 bases in the middle. The CDR3 has 15 residues. Germline lookup yields CDR1 DFQATT and CDR2 SNEGSKA (reference sequence). CDR3 sequence reads: CSARDLRRSTGELFF. CDR3 nucleotide sequence: TGCAGTGCTAGGGATCTCCGGAGGAGCACCGGGGAGCTGTTTTTT.

This clonotype was counted only a few times. The chain carries TRBV20-1 and TRBJ2-2, with 10 bases that match TRBD2. V gave up 1 base and J gave up 1 base; unmatched junction bases: 3. The germline gives CDR1 DFQATT, CDR2 SNEGSKA (reference sequence). CDR3 length: 16 residues. CDR3 sequence: CSARARLAGNTGELFF. As DNA, the CDR3 is TGCAGTGCTAGAGCCAGACTAGCGGGGAACACCGGGGAGCTGTTTTTT.

The rearrangement joins TRBV10-3 to TRBJ2-7; D remains ambiguous. The V and J ends lost 0 bases and 5 bases respectively, with 11 bases between them. The CDR3 is 14 residues long. Germline V gene data show CDR1 as ENHRY and CDR2 as SYGVKD. The CDR3 nucleotides read TGTGCCATCAGTGAGTCGGCAGCTCGTAACGAGCAGTACTTC. This codes for CAISESAARNEQYF.

The chain is built from TRBV15 and TRBJ1-5; the D gene is possibly TRBD1 (6 bases). V was cut by 8 bases and J by 2 bases, with 10 bases left in between. The CDR3 length is 13 residues. The V gene's germline CDR1 is LNHNV and CDR2 YYDKDF (reference sequence). The CDR3 nucleotides are TGTGCCACCGGGGGCGTTGGCAATCAGCCCCAGCATTTT. It translates to CATGGVGNQPQHF.

To note about this clonotype: A junction end diverges from the germline sequence, so it may reflect a read error. V is TRBV9 and J is TRBJ2-7; D is uncertain. The CDR3 spans 14 residues. Germline lookup yields CDR1 SGDLS and CDR2 YYNGEE. The CDR3 coding sequence is TGTGCCAGCAGCCCCGGATCCTTGCTCAACGATCAGTACTTC. It codes for CASSPGSLLNDQYF.

This clonotype was observed many times. The chain recombines TRBV20-1 with TRBJ1-2; a possible D gene is TRBD1 (5 bases). This CDR3 is 13 amino acids long. Between the trimmed V and J ends, which lost 0 bases and 7 bases, there was a span of 12 bases. The germline V gene has CDR1 DFQATT and CDR2 SNEGSKA (reference sequence). The CDR3 loop is CSARDGRERGYTF. CDR3 coding DNA: TGCAGTGCTAGAGACGGCAGGGAGCGTGGCTACACCTTC.

V gene TRBV7-6 combines with J gene TRBJ2-5, with D uncertain. This CDR3 has 14 residues. V lost 4 bases and J 4 bases, leaving 13 bases between the germline ends. Germline V gene data show CDR1 as SGHVS and CDR2 as FNYEAQ. The chain's CDR3 is CASSSRASLETQYF. CDR3 coding DNA: TGTGCCAGCAGCTCCCGGGCTAGTCTAGAGACCCAGTACTTC.

Remarks on this clonotype: One end of the junction does not line up with germline, which may come from a read error. The V call is TRBV2, the J call TRBJ2-7; perhaps TRBD2 as D (5 bases). This CDR3 comprises 15 residues. Looked up from germline, CDR1 is SNHLY and CDR2 is FYNNEI. CDR3 in DNA: TGTGCCAGCAGTGAAAGGTTGGGTGCCGGGCAGGACTTCCCCTTC. Amino acid sequence: CASSERLGAGQDFPF.